Only one count was recorded for the clone carrying this T cell receptor (beta chain). Its antigen is not known. This sample was included in a study of shared clonotypes between healthy human individuals. Whole-study findings and limits: As a rule, naive subsets had a larger estimated richness than memory subsets.

Splitting the CD4+ cells yielded a CD45RA+ naive subset and a CD45RA-negative memory subset. Germline V gene sequence: CDR1 MNHEY, CDR2 SMNVEV (reference sequence). V was clipped by 3 bases and J by 5 bases, with 6 bases between them. CDR3 length equals 12 residues. The assay was immunoSEQ multiplex PCR, and TCRdb's table has in-frame clones only and misses some. The repertoire includes about 2.5 million clones, under 95% of them detected once, and approximately 0.39% sits in the top ten. This sequence originates from a man aged 18 to 29 in good health. Some clones in this sample may be carry-over from other donors' samples. The sequenced material came from naive CD4+ T cells from PBMCs. The sample's subset: CD45RA+ positively selected. This chain joins TRBV27 and TRBJ2-3; D might be TRBD1 or TRBD2, each matching 5 bases. The CDR3 region has the DNA TGTGCCAGCAGTTTGGGGGAAGATACGCAGTATTTT. This gives the protein CASSLGEDTQYF.